One sample yielded the 7 T cell receptor beta chains listed below, sequenced in a study of OX40 agonist ivuxolimab in advanced cancers. Assay: immunoSEQ multiplex PCR; the TCRdb copy retains only in-frame clones and omits some. Of roughly 48,000 clones in the sample, roughly 79% were seen once. The starting material was CD4+ or CD8+ T cells sorted from blood, obtained in a trial of the OX40 agonist ivuxolimab. Every receptor here comes from an adult with an advanced solid tumor such as melanoma, head and neck, liver or kidney cancer.

The rearrangement links TRBV6-5 to TRBJ2-1; D call uncertain. This CDR3 has 12 amino acids. Per germline, CDR1 MNHEY and CDR2 SVGAGI. Trimming removed 2 bases at V and 6 bases at J, with 5 bases between. The DNA for the CDR3 is TGTGCCAGCAGTTACCCCGGCAATGAGCAGTTCTTC. Protein: CASSYPGNEQFF.

The chain recombines TRBV11-2 with TRBJ2-1; the D gene is possibly TRBD1 (7 bases). There are 16 residues in the CDR3. With 4 bases removed from V and 7 bases from J, the gap between germline ends came to 20 bases. Germline V gene data show CDR1 as SGHAT and CDR2 as FQNNGV. The CDR3 sequence is CASSSRETGKVNEQFF. DNA of the CDR3: TGTGCCAGCAGCTCTCGGGAGACAGGGAAAGTGAATGAGCAGTTCTTC.

This chain connects TRBV2 to TRBJ1-2; D is possibly TRBD1 (5 bases). V lost 7 bases and J lost 3, with 15 bases in between. Germline V gives CDR1 SNHLY, CDR2 FYNNEI. The CDR3 length is 14 residues. The CDR3 is CASKRGAGHYGYTF. CDR3 DNA: TGTGCCAGCAAGCGCGGGGCAGGGCACTATGGCTACACCTTC.

V usage is TRBV9 and J usage is TRBJ2-2, with 8 bases aligning to TRBD2. Trimming cost V 0 bases and J 4 bases; bases outside gene matches: 5. The CDR3 spans 16 residues. The V gene's germline CDR1 is SGDLS and CDR2 YYNGEE. The CDR3 loop reads CASSVEAGDGTGELFF. In DNA form, the CDR3 reads TGTGCCAGCAGCGTAGAAGCGGGAGATGGCACCGGGGAGCTGTTTTTT.

This clone was seen once. The chain employs TRBV15 and TRBJ2-7; D gene uncertain. V gave up 0 bases and J gave up 2 bases, with 8 bases separating them. This CDR3 has 14 amino acids. Germline CDR1 LNHNV, CDR2 YYDKDF (reference sequence). CDR3 nucleotide sequence: TGTGCCACCAGCAGAGATACGGTGACCTACGAGCAGTACTTC. Translated, it gives CATSRDTVTYEQYF.

CDR3 in DNA: TGTGCCATCAGTGCGGGACAGACCTACCAAGAGACCCAGTACTTC. Amino acid sequence: CAISAGQTYQETQYF. The J gene is TRBJ2-5, the V gene TRBV10-3; 7 nucleotides line up with TRBD1. J was trimmed by 0 bases and V by 4 bases; bases with no gene match: 5. The CDR3 length is 15 residues. The germline V gene encodes CDR1 ENHRY and CDR2 SYGVKD.

The chain has TRBV7-2 and TRBJ2-3; perhaps TRBD1 as D (6 bases). The CDR3 extends over 15 amino acids. Per germline, CDR1 SGHTA and CDR2 FQGNSA. Trimming left V 0 bases short and J 7 bases short, with 14 bases between. The DNA of the CDR3 is TGTGCCAGCAGCTTAGCAAGCGGAGGACAGAATACGCAGTATTTT. Translated, it gives CASSLASGGQNTQYF. The whole variable domain, remainder taken from reference TRBV7-2 and TRBJ2-3, is GAGVSQSPSNKVTEKGKDVELRCDPISGHTALYWYRQSLGQGLEFLIYFQGNSAPDKSGLPSDRFSAERTGGSVSTLTIQRTQQEDSAVYLCASSLASGGQNTQYFGPGTRLTVL.